The 2 T cell receptor beta chains given below trace back to one sample, sequenced in a study of CD8 T cells in ankylosing spondylitis. MiXCR, run by TCRdb on the 5' RACE reads, gives a single entry per CDR3 protein. The sample contains 200,000 or so distinct CDR3 sequences, 15% to 20% of which appear only once. Sequenced sample: blood, either unsorted or a sorted T cell fraction (not recorded which). These receptors came from a male donor aged 10-35 years with ankylosing spondylitis or in good health (not recorded which).

This clonotype has at least ten counts. The V gene is TRBV6-5, the J gene TRBJ1-1; no clear D gene. Trimming took 7 bases from V and 1 from J, leaving 4 bases between them. This CDR3 is built from 11 residues. Germline CDR1 is MNHEY and CDR2 is SVGAGI. CDR3 protein: CASKRNTEAFF. CDR3 in DNA: TGTGCCAGCAAAAGGAACACTGAAGCTTTCTTT.

This clonotype was detected ten times or more. This chain connects TRBV6-2 or TRBV6-3 to TRBJ1-6; TRBD1 might be the D (5 bases). Trimming left V 2 bases short and J 0 bases short, with 14 bases between. Germline V CDR1 and CDR2: MNHEY, SVGEGT. This CDR3 is built from 18 residues. This CDR3 reads CASSYLGRSSSYNSPLHF. The CDR3 DNA reads TGTGCCAGCAGTTACCTGGGACGCTCAAGCTCCTATAATTCACCCCTCCACTTT.